This TCR beta chain emerged from a study of long-term antiretroviral therapy in people with HIV. Study summary: A decade or so separates the oldest specimens from the later 2015 immediate-ART recommendation.

CDR1 and CDR2 from the germline V gene are MNHEY and SMNVEV (reference sequence). The CDR3 has 16 amino acids. Trimming removed 5 bases from V and 1 base from J, with 15 bases in between. This clone was picked up one time. The antigen remains unidentified. Two or more post-ART PBMC samples, plus at least one pre-ART sample, were available for each donor. Researchers report immunoSEQ v3.0 was run at survey level. Repertoires were generated with immunoSEQ multiplex PCR, while TCRdb's copy carries only in-frame clones and drops some. The sample has about 40,000 clones; 75% to 90% are singletons. Notes on the study in general: Relative to transplant donor controls, diversity remained lower despite increasing after ART. At every time point, clones expanded before ART dominated the repertoire.

Here the sequenced sample was unsorted PBMCs, taken 1 year after starting antiretroviral therapy. This TCR derives from a man between 18 and 35 years old with HIV. The chain recombines TRBV27 with TRBJ2-4; D is perhaps TRBD1 (5 bases). CDR3 sequence reads: CASSPFLGVAKNIQYF. CDR3 coding DNA: TGTGCCAGCAGTCCCTTCTTAGGGGTGGCCAAAAACATTCAGTACTTC.